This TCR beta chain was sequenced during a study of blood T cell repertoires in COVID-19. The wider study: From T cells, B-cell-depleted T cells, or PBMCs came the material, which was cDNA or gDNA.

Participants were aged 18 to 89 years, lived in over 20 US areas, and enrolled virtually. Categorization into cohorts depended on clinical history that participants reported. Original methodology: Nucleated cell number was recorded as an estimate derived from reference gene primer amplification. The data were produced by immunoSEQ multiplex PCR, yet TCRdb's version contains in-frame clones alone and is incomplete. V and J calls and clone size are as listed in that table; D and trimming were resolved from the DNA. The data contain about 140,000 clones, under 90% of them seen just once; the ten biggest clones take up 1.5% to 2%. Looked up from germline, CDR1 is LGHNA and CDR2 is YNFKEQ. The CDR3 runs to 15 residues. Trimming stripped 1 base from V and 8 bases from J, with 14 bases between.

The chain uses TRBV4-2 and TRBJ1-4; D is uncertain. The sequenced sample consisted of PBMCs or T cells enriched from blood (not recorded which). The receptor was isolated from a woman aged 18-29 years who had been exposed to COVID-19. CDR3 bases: TGTGCCAGCAGCCAAGCCGCAGGCGTCGGAGAAAAACTGTTTTTT. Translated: CASSQAAGVGEKLFF.